The 6 T cell receptor beta chains below all came from one sample that was sequenced in a study of response to subunit inactivated influenza vaccine. MiXCR was run by TCRdb on the RT-PCR reads, yielding one entry per CDR3 protein. The sample consists of 150,000 to 200,000 distinct CDR3 sequences, about 10% of them appearing once. The specimen was CD8+ T cells sorted from PBMCs, collected 23 months after vaccination. Receptors originate from a man in his fifties or sixties who received an inactivated influenza vaccine.

This clonotype was counted at least ten times. The chain combines TRBV12-3 or TRBV12-4 with TRBJ1-4; TRBD1 matches at 10 bases. CDR3 size: 15 residues. Unmatched junction bases numbered 6, after V lost 6 bases and J lost 5 bases. The CDR3 reads CASSPPTGGNEKLFF. In DNA, the CDR3 is TGTGCCAGCAGCCCTCCGACAGGGGGCAATGAAAAACTGTTTTTT.

This clonotype turned up a few times. The chain recombines TRBV29-1 with TRBJ2-7; D ambiguous. V was pared by 0 bases and J by 0 bases, with 9 bases between. Germline-derived CDR1 and CDR2 are SQVTM and ANQGSEA. The CDR3 totals 14 residues. CDR3 loop: CSVEEPASSYEQYF. CDR3 sequence (DNA): TGCAGCGTTGAAGAACCGGCATCCTCCTACGAGCAGTACTTC.

The sample holds a few counts of this clonotype. This chain uses TRBV12-3 or TRBV12-4 with TRBJ2-2; 7 bases are shared with TRBD1. The CDR3 totals 17 residues. V lost 5 bases, J lost 6 bases, and 15 bases stayed unmatched. In DNA form, the CDR3 reads TGTGCCAGCAGTGGGGCGAGGGGGCCCTCGAGGGCCGGGGAGCTGTTTTTT. Translated: CASSGARGPSRAGELFF.

This clonotype was seen many times. The chain is built from TRBV4-3 and TRBJ2-1; unclear D gene. Germline V gene lookup returns CDR1 LGHNA and CDR2 YSLEER. V lost 0 bases to trimming and J lost 0 bases, with 6 bases between them. The CDR3 length is 15 residues. In DNA, the CDR3 is TGCGCCAGCAGCCAAGAATGGAGCTCCTACAATGAGCAGTTCTTC. Translation: CASSQEWSSYNEQFF.

The chain couples TRBV7-8 to TRBJ2-7, with D possibly being TRBD1 (5 bases). Germline values: CDR1 SGHVS, CDR2 FQNEAQ. This CDR3 comprises 18 residues. The germline V and J ends were trimmed by 1 base and 0 bases, with 19 bases remaining between them. CDR3: CASSLDPVRATSSYEQYF. The CDR3 DNA reads TGTGCCAGCAGCTTAGACCCCGTCAGGGCGACGAGCTCCTACGAGCAGTACTTC.

This chain joins TRBV10-3 and TRBJ1-2; 8 bases map to TRBD1. V was pared by 2 bases and J by 7 bases, with 6 bases of the junction left unmatched. CDR3 length: 14 amino acids. The germline V gene has CDR1 ENHRY and CDR2 SYGVKD. CDR3 in amino acids: CAISERDRGRGYTF. The DNA of the CDR3 is TGTGCCATCAGTGAGAGAGACAGGGGTCGTGGCTACACCTTC.